This paragraph covers one T cell receptor (beta chain) sequence. Its matching antigen is unknown. Unique molecular identifiers were used to barcode this TCRbeta library. TCRdb passed the PCR reads through MiXCR, listing each CDR3 protein once. The sample yields hundreds of thousands of distinct CDR3 sequences, under 15% seen once. The germline gives CDR1 DFQATT, CDR2 SNEGSKA (reference sequence). The trim removed 3 bases at V and 0 bases at J, leaving 23 bases unmatched. The CDR3 is made up of 21 amino acids. These data come from a study of T-cell reconstitution after alpha-beta-depleted transplantation in children. General study points: Diversity and T-cell counts at one year after transplant derived mostly from new T cells. Recipient T cells and thymic progenitors that survived gave rise to the high TCRbeta diversity observed at day 60 in some patients. The study reportedly traced alpha-beta T cells about two months after transplant to several hundred expanded graft clones.

The input for sequencing was PBMCs, mostly from graft donor cells, taken 360 days after TCRalphabeta/CD19-depleted stem cell transplant. The chain links TRBV20-1 to TRBJ2-3; 8 bases line up with TRBD1. The receptor's source is a male patient under 18 who had a stem cell transplant for acute myeloid leukemia, so the T cells may come from the graft donor. CDR3 coding DNA: TGCAGTGCTAGTTACCCGAGCCCCGGGACAGGATCCTCCTCTAGCACAGATACGCAGTATTTT. This encodes CSASYPSPGTGSSSSTDTQYF.